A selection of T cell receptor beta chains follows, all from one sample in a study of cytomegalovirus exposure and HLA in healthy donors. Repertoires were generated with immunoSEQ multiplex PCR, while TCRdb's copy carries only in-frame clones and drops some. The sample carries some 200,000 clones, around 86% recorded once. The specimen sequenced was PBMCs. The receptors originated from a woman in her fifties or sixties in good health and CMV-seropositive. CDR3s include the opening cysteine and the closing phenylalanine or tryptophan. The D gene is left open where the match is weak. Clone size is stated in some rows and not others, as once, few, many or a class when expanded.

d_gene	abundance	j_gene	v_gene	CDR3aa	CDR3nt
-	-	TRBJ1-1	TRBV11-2	CASSLVGTEAFF	TGTGCCAGCAGCTTAGTCGGCACTGAAGCTTTCTTT
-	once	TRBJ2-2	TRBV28	CGVGMNTGELFF	TGTGGTGTGGGCATGAACACCGGGGAGCTGTTTTTT
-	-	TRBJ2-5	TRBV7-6	CASSLRVPETQYF	TGTGCCAGCAGCTTACGGGTCCCAGAGACCCAGTACTTC
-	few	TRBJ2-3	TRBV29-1	CSTDGGQYF	TGCAGCACCGACGGAGGGCAGTATTTT
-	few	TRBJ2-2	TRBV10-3	CAISDGSRGTGELFF	TGTGCCATCAGTGACGGGTCCCGGGGCACCGGGGAGCTGTTTTTT
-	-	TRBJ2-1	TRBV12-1	CASSYHSALAGDTRWNEQFF	TGTGCCAGCAGCTACCATTCAGCCCTAGCGGGAGACACCCGGTGGAATGAGCAGTTCTTC
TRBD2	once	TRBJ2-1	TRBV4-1	CASSQDWPTYFVAGGEDEQFF	TGCGCCAGCAGCCAAGATTGGCCGACTTACTTCGTAGCGGGAGGGGAGGATGAGCAGTTCTTC
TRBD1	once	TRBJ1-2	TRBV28	CASSKGQLSYGYTF	TGTGCCAGCAGTAAGGGACAGCTCAGCTATGGCTACACCTTC
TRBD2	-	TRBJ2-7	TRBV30	CACLVCNGGRSYEQYF	TGTGCCTGCTTAGTATGTAACGGCGGGAGATCCTACGAGCAGTACTTC
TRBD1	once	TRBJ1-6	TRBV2	CASRVDRLRDSPLHF	TGTGCCAGCAGAGTGGACAGGCTAAGGGATTCACCCCTCCACTTT
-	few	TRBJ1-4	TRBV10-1	CASSEISGEKLFF	TGCGCCAGCAGTGAGATCTCGGGTGAAAAACTGTTTTTT
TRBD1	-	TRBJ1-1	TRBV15	CATSRSRRQGNTEAFF	TGTGCCACCAGCAGATCCCGACGACAGGGTAACACTGAAGCTTTCTTT
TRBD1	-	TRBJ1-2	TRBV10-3	CAIRPGQGAQGGYTF	TGTGCCATCAGGCCGGGACAGGGGGCTCAGGGTGGCTACACCTTC
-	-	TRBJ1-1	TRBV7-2	CASSLGGRETFF	TGTGCCAGCAGCTTAGGGGGGCGCGAAACTTTCTTT
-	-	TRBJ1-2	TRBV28	CASRLQGPKNYGYTF	TGTGCCAGCAGGTTACAGGGTCCTAAGAACTATGGCTACACCTTC
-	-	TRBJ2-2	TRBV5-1	CASSLASVTGELFF	TGCGCCAGCAGCTTGGCCTCGGTTACCGGGGAGCTGTTTTTT
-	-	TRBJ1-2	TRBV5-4	CASSLVGVQNGYTF	TGTGCCAGCAGCTTGGTCGGGGTGCAAAATGGCTACACCTTC
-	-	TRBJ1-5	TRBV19	CASSPPRTALNQPQHF	TGTGCCAGTAGTCCGCCGAGGACAGCCCTGAATCAGCCCCAGCATTTT
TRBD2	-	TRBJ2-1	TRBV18	CASSPGTSPSYEQFF	TGTGCCAGCTCACCGGGGACTAGCCCATCGTATGAGCAGTTCTTC
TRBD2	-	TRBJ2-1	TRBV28	CASSPLAGSYNEQFF	TGTGCCAGCAGTCCACTAGCGGGGTCCTACAATGAGCAGTTCTTC
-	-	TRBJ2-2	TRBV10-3	CAISQWTANTGELFF	TGTGCCATCAGCCAATGGACAGCGAACACCGGGGAGCTGTTTTTT
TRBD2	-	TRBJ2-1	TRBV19	CASSILAAGRDEQFF	TGTGCCAGTAGTATCCTAGCGGCGGGTAGAGATGAGCAGTTCTTC
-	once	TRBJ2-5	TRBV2	CASTDAHNQETQYF	TGTGCCAGCACTGACGCCCACAATCAAGAGACCCAGTACTTC
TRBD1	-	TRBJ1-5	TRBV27	CASSFRQGGNQPQHF	TGTGCCAGCAGTTTCCGACAGGGAGGCAATCAGCCCCAGCATTTT
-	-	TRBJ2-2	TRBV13	CASSRGRLNTGELFF	TGTGCCAGCAGCCGAGGCCGTCTGAACACCGGGGAGCTGTTTTTT
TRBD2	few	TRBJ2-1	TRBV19	CASTGGGASNEQFF	TGTGCCAGTACCGGCGGGGGGGCCTCCAATGAGCAGTTCTTC
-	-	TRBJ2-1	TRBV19	CASSMGWGQGFDEQFF	TGTGCCAGTAGTATGGGATGGGGTCAGGGGTTCGATGAGCAGTTCTTC
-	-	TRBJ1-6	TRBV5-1	CASSLSGGHYNSPLHF	TGCGCCAGCAGCTTGTCGGGGGGCCACTATAATTCACCCCTCCACTTT
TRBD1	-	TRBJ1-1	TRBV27	CASSLPQGTEAFF	TGTGCCAGCAGTTTACCACAGGGGACTGAAGCTTTCTTT
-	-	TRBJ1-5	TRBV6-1	CASSEGGGQPQHF	TGTGCCAGCAGTGAGGGGGGAGGTCAGCCCCAGCATTTT
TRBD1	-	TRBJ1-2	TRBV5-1	CASSLGTGYGYTF	TGCGCCAGCAGCTTAGGGACAGGGTATGGCTACACCTTC
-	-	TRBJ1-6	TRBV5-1	CASSLDPLQGPPLHF	TGCGCCAGCAGCTTGGACCCCTTACAGGGACCACCCCTCCACTTT
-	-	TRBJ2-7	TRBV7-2	CASSLRGTFPSYEQYF	TGTGCCAGCAGCTTAAGAGGGACTTTCCCTTCCTACGAGCAGTACTTC
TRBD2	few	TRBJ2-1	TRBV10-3	CAISGTSGSNYNEQFF	TGTGCCATCAGTGGGACTAGCGGCTCCAACTACAATGAGCAGTTCTTC
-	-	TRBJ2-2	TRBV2	CASGGLSNTGELFF	TGTGCCAGCGGGGGACTTTCGAACACCGGGGAGCTGTTTTTT
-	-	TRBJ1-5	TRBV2	CASREGNQPQHF	TGTGCCAGCAGGGAGGGAAATCAGCCCCAGCATTTT